These 28 T cell receptor beta chains share one sample of origin, sequenced in a study of a mutant IDH1 vaccine in newly diagnosed glioma. Only in-frame clones appear in the TCRdb table, and some are missing; sequencing was by immunoSEQ multiplex PCR. The sample carries some 67,000 clones, about four fifths recorded once. Noted time point: baseline, week 1 (first vaccination visit). Sample treatment: pre-vaccination baseline after standard-of-care therapy. The sequenced sample was peripheral blood mononuclear cells (PBMCs), obtained from a glioma patient treated with radiotherapy, temozolomide or both. The source is a woman aged 18-29 years with glioma. Some clones in this sample may be carry-over from other donors' samples.

The genes are TRBV9 and TRBJ2-4; 9 bases align to TRBD1. This CDR3 has 17 residues. V trimming: 4 bases; J trimming: 3 bases; junction bases outside the gene matches: 11. The V gene's germline CDR1 is SGDLS and CDR2 YYNGEE. In nucleotides, the CDR3 is TGTGCCAGCAGCCCACGGGGGGACAGGGTGGGCAAAAACATTCAGTACTTC. It codes for CASSPRGDRVGKNIQYF. Together with reference TRBV9 and TRBJ2-4, the CDR3 gives the full variable domain: DSGVTQTPKHLITATGQRVTLRCSPRSGDLSVYWYQQSLDQGLQFLIQYYNGEERAKGNILERFSAQQFPDLHSELNLSSLELGDSALYFCASSPRGDRVGKNIQYFGAGTRLSVL.

The chain couples TRBV5-6 to TRBJ1-5; TRBD1 agrees at 9 bases. The V gene's germline CDR1 is SGHDT and CDR2 YYEEEE. With 2 bases clipped from V and 4 bases from J, the junction kept 4 bases outside the gene matches. There are 15 residues in the CDR3. CDR3 loop: CASSLGGQGNQPQHF. The CDR3, as DNA: TGTGCCAGCAGCTTAGGAGGACAGGGGAATCAGCCCCAGCATTTT.

The V and J genes are TRBV6-5 and TRBJ1-2, with D uncertain. The CDR3 totals 14 residues. Germline-derived CDR1 and CDR2 are MNHEY and SVGAGI. With 2 bases removed from V and 5 bases from J, the gap between germline ends came to 12 bases. DNA of the CDR3: TGTGCCAGCAGTTACGGGGTGGGCGGTTATGGCTACACCTTC. This sequence encodes CASSYGVGGYGYTF.

V gene TRBV6-6 combines with J gene TRBJ1-6, with 10 nucleotides matching TRBD1. V gave up 6 bases and J gave up 9 bases; unmatched junction bases: 11. Germline V lookup: CDR1 MNHNY, CDR2 SVGAGI (reference sequence). This CDR3 region has 16 residues. CDR3: CASRGTGDRFVSPLHF. CDR3 bases: TGTGCCAGCAGGGGGACAGGGGACAGGTTTGTTTCACCCCTCCACTTT.

The V and J genes are TRBV10-3 and TRBJ1-5; 7 nucleotides align to TRBD1. CDR1 is ENHRY and CDR2 is SYGVKD in the germline V gene. The CDR3 has 13 amino acids. Trimming removed 10 bases from V and 4 bases from J; junction bases left unmatched: 7. The CDR3 DNA reads as TGTGCCACGCGCTTGACAGGGAATCAGCCCCAGCATTTT. Its protein product is CATRLTGNQPQHF.

The chain couples TRBV5-1 to TRBJ2-7; D uncertain. Trimming shortened V by 1 base and J by 0 bases, and 11 bases separated the two germline ends. CDR1 is SGHRS, CDR2 YFSETQ, per germline. This CDR3 has 15 residues. The CDR3 DNA is TGCGCCAGCAGCTTGTTCGCCCAGAGCTCCTACGAGCAGTACTTC. Its translation: CASSLFAQSSYEQYF.

V is TRBV19 and J is TRBJ1-1; perhaps TRBD1 as D (5 bases). In germline, CDR1 is LNHDA, CDR2 SQIVND (reference sequence). This CDR3 contains 14 residues. V lost 2 bases, J lost 6 bases, and 13 bases lay in between. The CDR3 DNA sequence: TGTGCCAGTAGTATAAAATTCAGGGTAGCTGAAGCTTTCTTT. Amino acid sequence: CASSIKFRVAEAFF.

In this sample, this clone turned up a few times. J is TRBJ2-4 and V is TRBV23-1; 7 nucleotides agree with TRBD1. TRBV23-1 belongs to the ORF category, with a function that is uncertain. J gave up 8 bases and V 2 bases, and 18 bases lay outside the gene matches. The CDR3 is made up of 18 amino acids. This CDR3 is CASSQAPRGQPLGDIQYF. CDR3 nucleotide sequence: TGCGCCAGCAGTCAAGCCCCCCGGGGACAGCCCCTGGGTGACATTCAGTACTTC.

This clone was observed a handful of times. This chain uses TRBV2 with TRBJ1-3, with D unresolved. The CDR3 runs to 14 residues. V dropped 7 bases and J dropped 5 bases, with 15 bases sitting between them. The germline V gene encodes CDR1 SNHLY and CDR2 FYNNEI. The CDR3 nucleotides read TGTGCCAGCATCCAATGGCCGGCCCGAAACACCATATATTTT. Its translation is CASIQWPARNTIYF. The full variable domain, completed using reference TRBV2 and TRBJ1-3, is EPEVTQTPSHQVTQMGQEVILRCVPISNHLYFYWYRQILGQKVEFLVSFYNNEISEKSEIFDDQFSVERPDGSNFTLKIRSTKLEDSAMYFCASIQWPARNTIYFGEGSWLTVV.

The chain is built from TRBV9 and TRBJ1-2; perhaps TRBD1 as D (6 bases). Germline lookup yields CDR1 SGDLS and CDR2 YYNGEE. Between the trimmed V and J ends, which lost 5 bases and 9 bases, there was a span of 11 bases. CDR3 length: 11 amino acids. CDR3 protein: CASSEQGSYTF. The CDR3 coding sequence is TGTGCCAGCAGTGAGCAGGGGAGCTACACCTTC.

This clone was picked up one time. The V call is TRBV2, the J call TRBJ2-7; 10 nucleotides match TRBD1. Per the germline V gene, CDR1 is SNHLY and CDR2 is FYNNEI. Trimming removed 8 bases from V and 5 bases from J; junction bases left unmatched: 9. The CDR3 runs 14 residues. CDR3 amino acids: CASLPTGGGHEQYF. The CDR3 DNA sequence: TGTGCCAGCCTACCGACAGGGGGCGGCCACGAGCAGTACTTC.

This clone is a singleton in its sample. This rearrangement joins TRBV19 to TRBJ2-6; no clear D. This CDR3 is 16 amino acids long. V was clipped by 5 bases and J by 2 bases, with 13 bases between them. The germline gives CDR1 LNHDA, CDR2 SQIVND (reference sequence). CDR3 residues: CASSPRNPAGANVLTF. CDR3 in DNA: TGTGCCAGTAGTCCTCGAAATCCGGCTGGGGCCAACGTCCTGACTTTC.

The chain is built from TRBV5-1 and TRBJ1-2; 9 positions match TRBD1. Germline V gene data show CDR1 as SGHRS and CDR2 as YFSETQ. V gave up 4 bases and J gave up 7 bases; unmatched junction bases: 17. There are 17 residues in the CDR3. In nucleotides, the CDR3 is TGCGCCAGCAGCCCCCGACAGGGGGGGACGGTCTATGTTGGCTACACCTTC. As protein: CASSPRQGGTVYVGYTF.

The chain is built from TRBV29-1 and TRBJ1-4, with D unresolved. Trimming took off 4 bases at V and 5 bases at J, with 11 bases between the two ends. This CDR3 is 13 amino acids long. CDR1 is SQVTM and CDR2 is ANQGSEA in the germline V gene. CDR3: CSVAYSRNEKLFF. The CDR3 DNA reads as TGCAGCGTTGCTTACAGCAGAAATGAAAAACTGTTTTTT.

The J gene is TRBJ2-2, the V gene TRBV9; perhaps TRBD2 as D (6 bases). V lost 2 bases, J lost 6 bases, and 11 bases lay in between. Per the germline V gene, CDR1 is SGDLS and CDR2 is YYNGEE. This CDR3 is 14 amino acids long. The CDR3 loop is CASSVGGLAGELFF. The CDR3 DNA sequence: TGTGCCAGCAGCGTCGGAGGGTTAGCCGGGGAGCTGTTTTTT.

This chain connects TRBV29-1 to TRBJ2-7, with D maybe TRBD1 (5 bases). The CDR3 is 13 amino acids. Trimming left V 5 bases short and J 2 bases short, with 13 bases between. Germline lookup yields CDR1 SQVTM and CDR2 ANQGSEA. The CDR3 region has the DNA TGCAGCGTTTTACAGGTAACCACCTACGAGCAGTACTTC. Its protein is CSVLQVTTYEQYF.

The chain links TRBV5-4 to TRBJ1-2, with 8 bases aligning to TRBD1. V trimming: 3 bases; J trimming: 0 bases; junction bases outside the gene matches: 1. The CDR3 has 14 residues. Germline V lookup: CDR1 SGHNT, CDR2 YYREEE (reference sequence). CDR3 residues: CASSSQGANYGYTF. CDR3 nucleotides: TGTGCCAGCAGCTCACAGGGGGCTAACTATGGCTACACCTTC. The entire variable domain, with the rest obtained from reference TRBV5-4 and TRBJ1-2, is as follows: ETGVTQSPTHLIKTRGQQVTLRCSSQSGHNTVSWYQQALGQGPQFIFQYYREEENGRGNFPPRFSGLQFPNYSSELNVNALELDDSALYLCASSSQGANYGYTFGSGTRLTVV.

CDR3: CSAQINEKLFF. In DNA, the CDR3 is TGCAGTGCTCAGATTAATGAAAAACTGTTTTTT. V and J are TRBV20-1 and TRBJ1-4, with D uncertain. The V and J ends lost 5 bases and 4 bases respectively, with 5 bases between them. Germline-derived CDR1 and CDR2 are DFQATT and SNEGSKA (reference sequence). The length of the CDR3 is 11 residues.

The chain is built from TRBV5-5 and TRBJ1-2; a weak D match, TRBD1 (5 bases). This CDR3 has 13 amino acids. CDR1 and CDR2 from the germline V gene are SGHKS and YYEKEE (reference sequence). The V end was cut by 0 bases, the J end by 4 bases, with 7 bases between. CDR3 sequence reads: CASSLGRAYGYTF. In nucleotides, the CDR3 is TGTGCCAGCAGCTTGGGCAGGGCCTATGGCTACACCTTC.

This chain joins TRBV6-5 and TRBJ2-7, with D possibly being TRBD1 (6 bases). Trimming took off 8 bases at V and 2 bases at J, with 13 bases between the two ends. The length of the CDR3 is 13 residues. The V gene's germline CDR1 is MNHEY and CDR2 SVGAGI. The CDR3 sequence: CASRDMGTYEQYF. The CDR3 DNA sequence: TGTGCCAGCCGGGACATGGGCACCTACGAGCAGTACTTC.

This chain joins TRBV27 and TRBJ1-1; D not resolved. Trimming stripped 2 bases from V and 0 bases from J, with 7 bases between. The germline V gene encodes CDR1 MNHEY and CDR2 SMNVEV (reference sequence). The CDR3 contains 14 residues. For the CDR3, the DNA is TGTGCCAGCAGTTTAAAGGGTATGAACACTGAAGCTTTCTTT. Translation gives CASSLKGMNTEAFF.

The CDR3 DNA is TGTGCCAGCAGCGTAGGTGACAGGGGCTATGGCTACACCTTC. Its translation is CASSVGDRGYGYTF. This chain links TRBV9 with TRBJ1-2; 8 nucleotides line up with TRBD1. The V and J ends lost 0 bases and 4 bases, in that order; junction bases with no gene match: 2. This CDR3 spans 14 amino acids. CDR1 SGDLS and CDR2 YYNGEE come from the germline V gene.

CDR3 residues: CASRLTTSAGELFF. In DNA form, the CDR3 reads TGTGCCAGCAGGTTGACGACTAGCGCCGGGGAGCTGTTTTTT. The chain uses TRBV6-5 and TRBJ2-2; TRBD2 matches 8 bases. Germline assignment: CDR1 MNHEY and CDR2 SVGAGI. J gave up 6 bases and V 6 bases, and 6 bases lay outside the gene matches. The CDR3 is 14 residues long.

This chain uses TRBV2 with TRBJ2-2, with 9 positions matching TRBD2. The germline V gene encodes CDR1 SNHLY and CDR2 FYNNEI. With V trimmed by 7 bases and J by 0 bases, 3 bases remained unmatched. CDR3 length equals 15 residues. This chain's CDR3 is CASTGLASNTGELFF. CDR3 DNA: TGTGCCAGCACCGGACTAGCGTCGAACACCGGGGAGCTGTTTTTT.

The chain is built from TRBV30 and TRBJ1-2, with 11 bases fitting TRBD1. In germline, CDR1 is GTSNPN, CDR2 SVGIG (reference sequence). The trim removed 1 base at V and 5 bases at J, leaving 6 bases unmatched. The CDR3 consists of 15 residues. The DNA of the CDR3 is TGTGCCTGGAGTGCCGGGACAGGGGGTTATTATGGCTACACCTTC. This gives the protein CAWSAGTGGYYGYTF.

This clone came up once. The chain has TRBV5-6 and TRBJ1-1; no reliable D call. Germline V CDR1 and CDR2: SGHDT, YYEEEE. V was pared by 4 bases and J by 2 bases, with 12 bases between. The CDR3 runs to 14 residues. This CDR3 reads CASSETPGNTEAFF. DNA of the CDR3: TGTGCCAGCAGCGAAACCCCCGGAAACACTGAAGCTTTCTTT.

The gene calls are TRBV6-5 and TRBJ1-1; possibly TRBD1 for D (6 bases). This CDR3 region has 15 residues. The germline V gene has CDR1 MNHEY and CDR2 SVGAGI. Trimming removed 5 bases from V and 1 base from J, with 14 bases in between. The DNA for the CDR3 is TGTGCCAGCAGTAGGGGGGGCAGGAGGAACACTGAAGCTTTCTTT. Its protein product is CASSRGGRRNTEAFF.

V usage is TRBV5-1 and J usage is TRBJ1-1; 7 nucleotides align to TRBD1. Germline CDR1 is SGHRS and CDR2 is YFSETQ. V lost 4 bases, J lost 11 bases, and 11 bases stayed unmatched. The CDR3 has 13 residues. Here the CDR3 DNA reads TGCGCCAGCAGCCTGCCTCAGGGGGGCGATGCTTTCTTT. Its protein is CASSLPQGGDAFF. Looking up the rest from reference TRBV5-1 and TRBJ1-1 gives the full variable domain: KAGVTQTPRYLIKTRGQQVTLSCSPISGHRSVSWYQQTPGQGLQFLFEYFSETQRNKGNFPGRFSGRQFSNSRSEMNVSTLELGDSALYLCASSLPQGGDAFFGQGTRLTVV.